A single sample is the source of the 7 T cell receptor beta chains below, sequenced in a study of T cell responses to AZD1222 COVID-19 vaccine. Assay: immunoSEQ multiplex PCR; the TCRdb copy retains only in-frame clones and omits some. The repertoire consists of about 160,000 clones, with approximately 90% occurring once and the leading ten covering around 3.1%. This material consisted of peripheral blood, taken 28 days after the second AZD1222 dose. All receptors derive from an adult who received the AZD1222 COVID-19 vaccine.

The chain carries TRBV9 and TRBJ2-1; 8 bases map to TRBD2. Per germline, CDR1 SGDLS and CDR2 YYNGEE. This CDR3 has 16 residues. V shed 3 bases and J 0 bases; nucleotides not matched to a gene: 5. The CDR3 DNA is TGTGCCAGCAGCGGGACTAGCCACCGCTCCTACAATGAGCAGTTCTTC. Protein: CASSGTSHRSYNEQFF.

The rearrangement uses TRBV5-1 and TRBJ2-2, with TRBD2 matching 12 bases. J lost 8 bases, V lost 4 bases, and 6 bases had no gene match. The CDR3 covers 15 residues. Germline CDR1 SGHRS, CDR2 YFSETQ. The CDR3: CASSGETSGRGELFF. The CDR3 DNA reads TGCGCCAGCAGCGGGGAGACTAGCGGGAGAGGGGAGCTGTTTTTT.

The genes are TRBV2 and TRBJ2-3; 9 bases match TRBD1. V lost 3 bases, J lost 2 bases, and 3 bases stayed unmatched. This CDR3 comprises 15 residues. Germline V gene data show CDR1 as SNHLY and CDR2 as FYNNEI. The CDR3 sequence is CASSDGTGNTDTQYF. CDR3 bases: TGTGCCAGCAGTGACGGGACAGGGAACACAGATACGCAGTATTTT.

This rearrangement joins TRBV19 to TRBJ2-2, with 10 bases aligning to TRBD1. The ends lost 8 bases at V and 1 base at J; junction bases unmatched: 4. The CDR3 totals 15 residues. CDR1 LNHDA and CDR2 SQIVND come from the germline V gene (reference sequence). The CDR3 DNA follows: TGTGCCAGTCTTAGGGACAGGGGGAACACCGGGGAGCTGTTTTTT. Translation gives CASLRDRGNTGELFF.

The rearrangement uses TRBV5-1 and TRBJ1-2; D is possibly TRBD1 (5 bases). V lost 4 bases and J 8 bases, leaving 21 bases between the germline ends. The CDR3 consists of 15 residues. CDR1 SGHRS and CDR2 YFSETQ come from the germline V gene. CDR3 DNA sequence: TGCGCCAGCAGCCCCACCGGGGCCCCACAGGACGGCTACACCTTC. This sequence encodes CASSPTGAPQDGYTF. The variable domain in full, with the rest retrieved from reference TRBV5-1 and TRBJ1-2, is KAGVTQTPRYLIKTRGQQVTLSCSPISGHRSVSWYQQTPGQGLQFLFEYFSETQRNKGNFPGRFSGRQFSNSRSEMNVSTLELGDSALYLCASSPTGAPQDGYTFGSGTRLTVV.

V and J are TRBV15 and TRBJ1-3; D gene uncertain. V was clipped by 0 bases and J by 4 bases, with 10 bases between them. CDR1 and CDR2 (germline): LNHNV, YYDKDF (reference sequence). The length of the CDR3 is 15 residues. The CDR3 DNA reads TGTGCCACCAGCAGAGATCACGGGTCAGGAAACACCATATATTTT. Translated, it gives CATSRDHGSGNTIYF.

This sequence joins TRBV7-9 and TRBJ2-6, with D possibly being TRBD2 (7 bases). There are 15 residues in the CDR3. Germline CDR1 is SEHNR and CDR2 is FQNEAQ (reference sequence). The V and J ends lost 4 bases and 2 bases respectively, with 9 bases between them. The CDR3 sequence: CASSWGGPGANVLTF. In DNA, the CDR3 is TGTGCCAGCAGCTGGGGGGGCCCTGGGGCCAACGTCCTGACTTTC.